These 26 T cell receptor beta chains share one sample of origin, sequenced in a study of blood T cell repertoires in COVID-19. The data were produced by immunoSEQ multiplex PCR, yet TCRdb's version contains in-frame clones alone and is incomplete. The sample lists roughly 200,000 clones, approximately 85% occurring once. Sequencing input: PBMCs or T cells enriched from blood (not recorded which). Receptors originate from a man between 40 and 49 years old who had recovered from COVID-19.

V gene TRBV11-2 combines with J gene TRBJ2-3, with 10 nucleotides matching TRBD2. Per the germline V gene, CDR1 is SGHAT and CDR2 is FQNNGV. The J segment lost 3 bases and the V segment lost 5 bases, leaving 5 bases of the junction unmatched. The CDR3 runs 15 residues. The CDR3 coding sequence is TGTGCCAGCAGCCAATTGGGACTAGCGACAGATACGCAGTATTTT. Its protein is CASSQLGLATDTQYF.

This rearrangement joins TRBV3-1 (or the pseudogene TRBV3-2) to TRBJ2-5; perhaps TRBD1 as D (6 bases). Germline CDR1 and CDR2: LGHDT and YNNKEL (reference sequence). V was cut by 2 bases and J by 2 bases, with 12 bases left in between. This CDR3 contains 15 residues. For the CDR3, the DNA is TGTGCCAGCAGCCAAAACAGGGCGTCTCAAGAGACCCAGTACTTC. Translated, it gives CASSQNRASQETQYF.

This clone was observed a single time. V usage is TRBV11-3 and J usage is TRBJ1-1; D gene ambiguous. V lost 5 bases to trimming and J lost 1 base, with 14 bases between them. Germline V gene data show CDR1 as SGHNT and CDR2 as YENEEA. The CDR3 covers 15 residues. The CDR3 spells CASSPTLGENTEAFF. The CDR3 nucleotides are TGTGCCAGCAGCCCCACCCTCGGGGAGAACACTGAAGCTTTCTTT.

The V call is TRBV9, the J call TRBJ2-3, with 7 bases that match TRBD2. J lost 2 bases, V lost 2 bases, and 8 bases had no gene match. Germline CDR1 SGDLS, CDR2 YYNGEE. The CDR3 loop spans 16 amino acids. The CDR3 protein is CASSVESGTVTDTQYF. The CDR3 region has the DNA TGTGCCAGCAGCGTGGAGAGCGGGACGGTCACAGATACGCAGTATTTT.

The CDR3 is CASSFHWTGGYNSPLHF. The CDR3 DNA follows: TGTGCCAGCAGTTTTCATTGGACAGGGGGGTATAATTCACCCCTCCACTTT. The rearrangement joins TRBV27 to TRBJ1-6; TRBD1 aligns across 10 bases. The CDR3 consists of 17 residues. V was clipped by 3 bases and J by 4 bases; unmatched bases: 6. The germline gives CDR1 MNHEY, CDR2 SMNVEV (reference sequence).

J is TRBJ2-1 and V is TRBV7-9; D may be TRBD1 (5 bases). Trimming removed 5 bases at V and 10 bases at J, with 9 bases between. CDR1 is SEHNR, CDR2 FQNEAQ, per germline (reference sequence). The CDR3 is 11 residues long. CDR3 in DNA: TGTGCCAGCAGCAAATCAGGGGAGCAGTTCTTC. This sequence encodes CASSKSGEQFF.

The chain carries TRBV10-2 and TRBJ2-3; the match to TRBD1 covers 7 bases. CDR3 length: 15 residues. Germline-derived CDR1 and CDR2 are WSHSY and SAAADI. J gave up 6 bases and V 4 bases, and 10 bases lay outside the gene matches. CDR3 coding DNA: TGCGCCAGCAGTGCACCGGAACAGGGGACGGATACGCAGTATTTT. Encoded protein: CASSAPEQGTDTQYF.

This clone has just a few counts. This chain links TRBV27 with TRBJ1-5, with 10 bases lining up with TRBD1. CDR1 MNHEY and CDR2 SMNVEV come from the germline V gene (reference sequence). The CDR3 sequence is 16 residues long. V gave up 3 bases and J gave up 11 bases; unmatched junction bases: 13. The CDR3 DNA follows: TGTGCCAGCAGTTTGGGGGGGACAGGGGTTCTGTCAGCCCAGCATTTT. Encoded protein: CASSLGGTGVLSAQHF.

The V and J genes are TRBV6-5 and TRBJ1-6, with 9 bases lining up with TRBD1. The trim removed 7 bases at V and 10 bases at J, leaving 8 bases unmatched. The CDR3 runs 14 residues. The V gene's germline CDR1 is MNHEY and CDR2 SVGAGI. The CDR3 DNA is TGTGCCAGCATTGCCGGGACAGGGCCGTCACCCCTCCACTTT. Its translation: CASIAGTGPSPLHF.

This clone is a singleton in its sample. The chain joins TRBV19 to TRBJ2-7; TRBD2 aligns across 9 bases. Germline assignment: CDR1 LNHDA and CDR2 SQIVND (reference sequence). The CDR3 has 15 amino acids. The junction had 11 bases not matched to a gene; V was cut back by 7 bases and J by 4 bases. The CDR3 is CASTSLAGGVYEQYF. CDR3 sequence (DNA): TGTGCCAGTACCTCCCTTGCGGGAGGGGTATACGAGCAGTACTTC.

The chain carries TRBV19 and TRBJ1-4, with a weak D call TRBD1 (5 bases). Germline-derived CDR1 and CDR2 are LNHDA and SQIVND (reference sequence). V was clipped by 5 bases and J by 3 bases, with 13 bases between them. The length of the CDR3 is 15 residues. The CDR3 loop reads CASSVGVAANEKLFF. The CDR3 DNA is TGTGCCAGTAGTGTAGGGGTTGCGGCTAATGAAAAACTGTTTTTT.

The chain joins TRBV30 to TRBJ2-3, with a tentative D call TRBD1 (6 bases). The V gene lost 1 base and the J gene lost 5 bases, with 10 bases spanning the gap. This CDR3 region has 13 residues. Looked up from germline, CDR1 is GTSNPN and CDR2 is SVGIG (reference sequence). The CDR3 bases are TGTGCCTGGAGTGACAGGGTAAGAGATACGCAGTATTTT. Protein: CAWSDRVRDTQYF.

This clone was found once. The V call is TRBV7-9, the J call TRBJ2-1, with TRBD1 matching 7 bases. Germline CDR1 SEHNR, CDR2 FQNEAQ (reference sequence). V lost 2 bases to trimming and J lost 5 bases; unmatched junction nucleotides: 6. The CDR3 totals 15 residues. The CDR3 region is CASSLWTGPNNEQFF. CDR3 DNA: TGTGCCAGCAGCTTATGGACAGGTCCAAACAATGAGCAGTTCTTC.

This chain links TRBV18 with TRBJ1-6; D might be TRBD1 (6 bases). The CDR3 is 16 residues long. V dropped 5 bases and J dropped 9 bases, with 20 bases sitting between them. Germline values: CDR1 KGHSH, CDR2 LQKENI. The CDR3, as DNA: TGTGCCAGCTCAGCTACAGGGAGGGGGTCCGGTTCACCCCTCCACTTT. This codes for CASSATGRGSGSPLHF. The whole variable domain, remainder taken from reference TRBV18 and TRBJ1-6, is NAGVMQNPRHLVRRRGQEARLRCSPMKGHSHVYWYRQLPEEGLKFMVYLQKENIIDESGMPKERFSAEFPKEGPSILRIQQVVRGDSAAYFCASSATGRGSGSPLHFGNGTRLTVT.

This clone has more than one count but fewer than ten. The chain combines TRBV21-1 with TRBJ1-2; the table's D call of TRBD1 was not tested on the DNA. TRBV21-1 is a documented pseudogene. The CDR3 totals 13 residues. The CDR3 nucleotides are TGTGCCAGCGGACCGGGACAGGGCTATGGCTACACCTTC. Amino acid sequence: CASGPGQGYGYTF.

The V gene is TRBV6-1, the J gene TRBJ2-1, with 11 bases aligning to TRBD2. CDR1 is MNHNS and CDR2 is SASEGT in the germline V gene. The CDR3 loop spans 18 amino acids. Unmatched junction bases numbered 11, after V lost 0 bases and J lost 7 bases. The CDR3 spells CASSEAPTSGTLRNEQFF. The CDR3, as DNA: TGTGCCAGCAGTGAAGCGCCGACTAGCGGGACCCTACGGAATGAGCAGTTCTTC.

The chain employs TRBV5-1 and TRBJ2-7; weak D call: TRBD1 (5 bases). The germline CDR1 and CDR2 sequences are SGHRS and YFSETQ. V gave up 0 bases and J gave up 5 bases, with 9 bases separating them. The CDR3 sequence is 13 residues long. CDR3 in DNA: TGCGCCAGCAGCTTGGGCCAGGGCCACGAGCAGTACTTC. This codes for CASSLGQGHEQYF.

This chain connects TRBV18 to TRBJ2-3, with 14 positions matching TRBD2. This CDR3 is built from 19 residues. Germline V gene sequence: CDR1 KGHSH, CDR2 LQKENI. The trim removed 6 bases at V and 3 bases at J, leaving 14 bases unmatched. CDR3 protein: CASSLFRTSGRTLTDTQYF. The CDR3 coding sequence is TGTGCCAGCTCCCTGTTCAGGACTAGCGGGAGGACCCTGACAGATACGCAGTATTTT.

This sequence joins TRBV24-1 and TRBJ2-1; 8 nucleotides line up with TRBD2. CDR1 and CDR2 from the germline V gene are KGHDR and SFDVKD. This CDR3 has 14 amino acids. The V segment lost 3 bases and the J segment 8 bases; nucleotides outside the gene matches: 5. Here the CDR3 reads CATSDRGGRDEQFF. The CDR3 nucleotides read TGTGCCACCAGTGATCGGGGGGGCCGAGATGAGCAGTTCTTC.

The CDR3 region is CASSIDQGYQPQHF. The CDR3 DNA reads TGTGCCAGTAGTATAGATCAGGGTTATCAGCCCCAGCATTTT. This chain joins TRBV19 and TRBJ1-5, with TRBD1 as a possible D gene (5 bases). In germline, CDR1 is LNHDA, CDR2 SQIVND (reference sequence). CDR3 size: 14 residues. The V and J ends lost 0 bases and 5 bases respectively, with 8 bases between them.

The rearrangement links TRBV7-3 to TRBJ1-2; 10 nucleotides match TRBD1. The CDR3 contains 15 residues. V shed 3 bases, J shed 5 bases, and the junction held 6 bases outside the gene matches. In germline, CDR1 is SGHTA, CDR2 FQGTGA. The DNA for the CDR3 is TGTGCCAGCAGCTTGGTGGACAGGGGGAAATATGGCTACACCTTC. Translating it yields CASSLVDRGKYGYTF.

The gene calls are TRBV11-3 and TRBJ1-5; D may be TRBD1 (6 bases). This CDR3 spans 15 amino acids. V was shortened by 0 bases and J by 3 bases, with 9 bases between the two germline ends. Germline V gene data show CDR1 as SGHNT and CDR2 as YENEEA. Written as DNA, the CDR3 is TGTGCCAGCAGCTTAGAGACAGGAATCAATCAGCCCCAGCATTTT. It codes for CASSLETGINQPQHF.

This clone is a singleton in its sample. The CDR3 sequence is CASSIASSYNEQFF. The CDR3 DNA follows: TGTGCCAGTAGTATAGCGAGCTCCTACAATGAGCAGTTCTTC. The rearrangement uses TRBV19 and TRBJ2-1; D gene unclear. The CDR3 spans 14 residues. CDR1 and CDR2 (germline): LNHDA, SQIVND (reference sequence). The V end was cut by 1 base, the J end by 0 bases, with 4 bases between.

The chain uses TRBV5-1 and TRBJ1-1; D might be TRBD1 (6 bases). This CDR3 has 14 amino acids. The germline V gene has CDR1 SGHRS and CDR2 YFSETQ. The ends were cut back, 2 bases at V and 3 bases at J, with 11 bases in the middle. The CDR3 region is CASSLQGLYTEAFF. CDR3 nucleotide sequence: TGCGCCAGCAGCTTACAGGGCTTGTACACTGAAGCTTTCTTT.

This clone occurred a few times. The CDR3 bases are TGTGCCAGCAGCGTCAGACCAGGGGGGTACGGCTACACCTTC. Translation gives CASSVRPGGYGYTF. The chain recombines TRBV11-1 with TRBJ1-2; TRBD1 agrees at 7 bases. CDR3 length: 14 amino acids. Germline V gene sequence: CDR1 SGHAT, CDR2 FQDESV (reference sequence). The trim removed 5 bases at V and 8 bases at J, leaving 11 bases unmatched.

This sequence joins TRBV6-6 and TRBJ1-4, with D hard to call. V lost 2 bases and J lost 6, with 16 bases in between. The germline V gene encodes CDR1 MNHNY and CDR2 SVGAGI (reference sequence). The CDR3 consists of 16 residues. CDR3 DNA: TGTGCCAGCAGTTACCGCCTAGAGTGGAGTGATGAAAAACTGTTTTTT. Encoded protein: CASSYRLEWSDEKLFF.